The 20 T cell receptor beta chains reported below all come from one sample, sequenced in a study of technical replicates of blood from several donors. The data were produced by immunoSEQ multiplex PCR, yet TCRdb's version contains in-frame clones alone and is incomplete. The table records tens of thousands of clones, under 99% of them present only once. Sample: T cells isolated from PBMCs. The receptors derive from a human donor in good health.

The chain joins TRBV11-2 to TRBJ2-2; D gene unclear. Germline loops: CDR1 SGHAT, CDR2 FQNNGV. Trimming shortened V by 2 bases and J by 7 bases, and 2 bases separated the two germline ends. This CDR3 comprises 11 residues. The CDR3 DNA follows: TGTGCCAGCAGCTTACTCGGGGAGCTGTTTTTT. Its translation: CASSLLGELFF.

The CDR3 reads CASSISEQVLKPRTEAFF. The CDR3 bases are TGTGCCAGTAGTATATCCGAACAGGTTTTGAAGCCCCGGACTGAAGCTTTCTTT. The J gene is TRBJ1-1, the V gene TRBV19; D possibly corresponds to TRBD1 (5 bases). This CDR3 is built from 18 residues. The germline V gene encodes CDR1 LNHDA and CDR2 SQIVND (reference sequence). V shed 2 bases and J shed 5 bases, with 24 bases lying between them.

This clone was counted once. The chain joins TRBV7-8 to TRBJ1-2, with D unresolved. This CDR3 has 14 residues. The V end was cut by 4 bases, the J end by 5 bases, with 14 bases between. The germline CDR1 and CDR2 sequences are SGHVS and FQNEAQ. The CDR3 coding sequence is TGTGCCAGCAGCTCCGGCGGCCTGCTGTATGGCTACACCTTC. Translated, it gives CASSSGGLLYGYTF.

The CDR3 nucleotides read TGTGCCAGCAGCCCTAGCGGGATCAGCACCGGGGAGCTGTTTTTT. It encodes CASSPSGISTGELFF. The chain recombines TRBV7-9 with TRBJ2-2; TRBD2 matches at 9 bases. The CDR3 has 15 residues. Germline CDR1 and CDR2: SEHNR and FQNEAQ (reference sequence). V lost 5 bases to trimming and J lost 4 bases; unmatched junction nucleotides: 5.

V is TRBV19 and J is TRBJ2-3; 7 nucleotides match TRBD2. CDR1 and CDR2 (germline): LNHDA, SQIVND (reference sequence). The CDR3 totals 16 residues. The V gene end was trimmed by 1 base and the J gene end by 2 bases; junction bases not matched to a gene: 6. CDR3 protein: CASSIGGAGITDTQYF. Written as DNA, the CDR3 is TGTGCCAGTAGTATAGGGGGAGCGGGGATCACAGATACGCAGTATTTT.

The chain links TRBV5-8 to TRBJ1-1; 8 positions agree with TRBD1. Germline values: CDR1 SGHTS, CDR2 YDEGEE. The CDR3 has 15 amino acids. The V gene end was trimmed by 4 bases and the J gene end by 1 base; junction bases not matched to a gene: 6. Here the CDR3 reads CASSLHRGRNTEAFF. The CDR3 nucleotides read TGTGCCAGCAGCCTTCACAGGGGGAGGAACACTGAAGCTTTCTTT.

This chain joins TRBV7-3 and TRBJ1-2; D ambiguous. The CDR3 extends over 15 amino acids. Germline assignment: CDR1 SGHTA and CDR2 FQGTGA. V dropped 2 bases and J dropped 5 bases, with 15 bases sitting between them. The CDR3 loop reads CASSLGPLVGYGYTF. In DNA form, the CDR3 reads TGTGCCAGCAGCTTAGGGCCGTTGGTGGGTTATGGCTACACCTTC.

The chain has TRBV4-3 and TRBJ2-3; 7 bases align to TRBD1. The germline V gene has CDR1 LGHNA and CDR2 YSLEER. CDR3 length: 15 residues. V trimming: 0 bases; J trimming: 4 bases; junction bases outside the gene matches: 4. The DNA for the CDR3 is TGCGCCAGCAGCCAAGATGTCACAGGGGCAGATACGCAGTATTTT. The encoded protein is CASSQDVTGADTQYF.

The V call is TRBV4-1, the J call TRBJ2-7; 8 nucleotides line up with TRBD2. This CDR3 has 16 residues. From germline, CDR1 is MGHRA and CDR2 YSYEKL. The V segment lost 1 base and the J segment 7 bases; nucleotides outside the gene matches: 12. This CDR3 is CASSQGPGLGYGEQYF. The CDR3 DNA reads as TGCGCCAGCAGCCAAGGACCGGGACTAGGGTACGGTGAGCAGTACTTC.

V usage is TRBV30 and J usage is TRBJ1-3; D remains unclear. Trimming cost V 0 bases and J 5 bases, with 8 bases left between them. This CDR3 has 13 residues. Germline CDR1 is GTSNPN and CDR2 is SVGIG (reference sequence). The DNA of the CDR3 is TGTGCCTGGAGTGTGCAACCTAGAAACACCATATATTTT. Translated: CAWSVQPRNTIYF.

V and J are TRBV25-1 and TRBJ1-1; 8 bases agree with TRBD1. Trimming at V came to 5 bases and at J to 4 bases, leaving 6 bases not matched to a gene. The germline V gene has CDR1 MGHDK and CDR2 SYGVNS. The CDR3 is 14 residues long. The CDR3 is CASSFSGGTTEAFF. The CDR3 nucleotides read TGTGCCAGCAGTTTCTCAGGGGGCACCACTGAAGCTTTCTTT.

The chain recombines TRBV2 with TRBJ2-5, with D maybe TRBD1 (6 bases). CDR1 SNHLY and CDR2 FYNNEI come from the germline V gene. This CDR3 region has 13 residues. The ends were cut back, 6 bases at V and 3 bases at J, with 11 bases in the middle. The CDR3 sequence: CASRRTEKETQYF. The CDR3 nucleotides read TGTGCCAGCAGGCGGACAGAAAAAGAGACCCAGTACTTC.

The chain joins TRBV18 to TRBJ2-3; weak D call: TRBD2 (6 bases). Trimming took 2 bases from V and 4 from J, leaving 19 bases between them. This CDR3 spans 17 amino acids. Germline assignment: CDR1 KGHSH and CDR2 LQKENI. CDR3 amino acids: CASSPDGLAAISDTQYF. In nucleotides, the CDR3 is TGTGCCAGCTCACCAGATGGATTAGCGGCGATTTCAGATACGCAGTATTTT.

The rearrangement joins TRBV6-1 to TRBJ1-5, with no clear D. The germline V and J ends were trimmed by 7 bases and 3 bases, with 13 bases remaining between them. CDR1 and CDR2 from the germline V gene are MNHNS and SASEGT. This CDR3 is built from 14 residues. CDR3 protein: CASIGIYANQPQHF. CDR3 in DNA: TGTGCCAGCATCGGTATATACGCCAATCAGCCCCAGCATTTT.

The V call is TRBV6-5, the J call TRBJ2-1; D gene ambiguous. The CDR3 runs to 14 residues. Trimming took off 0 bases at V and 4 bases at J, with 7 bases between the two ends. Looked up from germline, CDR1 is MNHEY and CDR2 is SVGAGI. The DNA of the CDR3 is TGTGCCAGCAGTTACTCGAATACTTACAATGAGCAGTTCTTC. It codes for CASSYSNTYNEQFF.

The chain recombines TRBV19 with TRBJ2-7, with TRBD2 matching 13 bases. The CDR3 runs to 18 residues. Trimming cost V 6 bases and J 3 bases; bases outside gene matches: 14. Germline CDR1 reads LNHDA; CDR2 reads SQIVND (reference sequence). The CDR3 DNA reads TGTGCCAGTAGCGACTTACTAGCGGGAGGGCCGAAGGGCTACGAGCAGTACTTC. Amino acid sequence: CASSDLLAGGPKGYEQYF.

V usage is TRBV6-5 and J usage is TRBJ1-5; the D is unclear. Trimming removed 5 bases from V and 0 bases from J, with 5 bases in between. The CDR3 extends over 13 amino acids. Germline values: CDR1 MNHEY, CDR2 SVGAGI. The CDR3 region has the DNA TGTGCCAGCAGTCCCTATAGCAATCAGCCCCAGCATTTT. Protein sequence: CASSPYSNQPQHF.

This chain joins TRBV6-5 and TRBJ2-1; 13 bases align to TRBD2. Per the germline V gene, CDR1 is MNHEY and CDR2 is SVGAGI. The CDR3 consists of 14 residues. V lost 4 bases and J lost 7; bases outside the gene matches: 1. In DNA form, the CDR3 reads TGTGCCAGCAGTTTGACTAGCGGGAGGAATGAGCAGTTCTTC. It translates to CASSLTSGRNEQFF.

The chain combines TRBV6-5 with TRBJ1-1, with a tentative D call TRBD1 (5 bases). The V and J ends lost 2 bases and 5 bases respectively, with 9 bases between them. This CDR3 comprises 13 residues. Germline assignment: CDR1 MNHEY and CDR2 SVGAGI. The DNA of the CDR3 is TGTGCCAGCAGTTACGGGGGGGAAACTGAAGCTTTCTTT. It specifies CASSYGGETEAFF.

V and J are TRBV29-1 and TRBJ2-3; possibly TRBD2 for D (6 bases). The V and J ends lost 3 bases and 1 base respectively, with 8 bases between them. In germline, CDR1 is SQVTM, CDR2 ANQGSEA. There are 13 residues in the CDR3. The CDR3 sequence is CSVDASGTDTQYF. CDR3 coding DNA: TGCAGCGTTGACGCTAGCGGCACAGATACGCAGTATTTT.